This TCR beta chain was identified during a study of blood T cell repertoires in COVID-19. Clones were sequenced by immunoSEQ multiplex PCR, and TCRdb holds only the in-frame ones, with some missing. The table records some 260,000 clones, 70% to 90% of them present only once. J lost 4 bases, V lost 5 bases, and 4 bases had no gene match. The CDR3 sequence is 13 residues long. Germline V CDR1 and CDR2: SGHAT, FQNNGV. The TCR comes from a woman between 25 and 40 years old with acute or convalescent COVID-19. The sample was peripheral blood. This chain connects TRBV11-2 to TRBJ1-1; TRBD1 aligns across 7 bases. CDR3 sequence (DNA): TGTGCCAGCAGCCAATGGACAGGCACTGAAGCTTTCTTT. Encoded protein: CASSQWTGTEAFF.